This TCR beta chain came from a study of CD8 T cells in ankylosing spondylitis. Whole-study findings and limits: Reported data indicate significant enrichment of disease-linked clones within matched ankylosing spondylitis synovial fluid. Some of these motif variants have turned up before, in reports on reactive arthritis synovial fluid and blood.

The germline CDR1 and CDR2 sequences are SGHRS and YFSETQ. The CDR3 sequence is 17 residues long. Trimming took 1 base from V and 2 from J; bases not matched to a gene: 10. This clonotype was counted ten times or more. Its antigen is as yet unknown. By quantitative 5'-RACE with molecular barcodes, the TCR beta libraries were made. One entry per CDR3 protein, called by TCRdb with MiXCR from the 5' RACE reads. The table has 250,000 to 400,000 distinct CDR3 sequences, about 9.9% seen once. This clonotype was sampled from a female donor with ankylosing spondylitis or in good health (not recorded which). The sample taken for sequencing was blood, either unsorted or a sorted T cell fraction (not recorded which). The rearrangement joins TRBV5-1 to TRBJ2-5; 8 bases are shared with TRBD1. For the CDR3, the DNA is TGCGCCAGCAGCTTGTGGAGTCTGGGGACAGGTCAAGAGACCCAGTACTTC. Translated: CASSLWSLGTGQETQYF.